Listed here are 5 T cell receptor beta chains from one sample, sequenced in a study of blood T cell repertoires in COVID-19. The method was immunoSEQ multiplex PCR; TCRdb's version includes in-frame clones alone and lacks a portion of them. The data contain approximately 280,000 clones, about 86% of them singletons. Sequenced: peripheral blood. These receptors all stem from a woman aged 30 to 39 who had recovered from COVID-19.

Only one count was recorded for this clone. This rearrangement joins TRBV9 to TRBJ2-1; TRBD1 matches at 9 bases. V dropped 0 bases and J dropped 7; count of bases not matched to a gene: 8. The CDR3 runs 16 residues. The V gene's germline CDR1 is SGDLS and CDR2 YYNGEE. CDR3 sequence: CASSVGVGQGLNEQFF. The DNA of the CDR3 is TGTGCCAGCAGCGTAGGTGTGGGACAGGGTTTAAATGAGCAGTTCTTC.

Comment on this clone: The same CDR3 also results from other DNA sequences found in this sample. This chain links TRBV6-5 with TRBJ2-7, with D possibly TRBD2 on 7 matching bases. The CDR3 is 15 amino acids. Germline lookup yields CDR1 MNHEY and CDR2 SVGAGI. The V end was cut by 0 bases, the J end by 2 bases, with 11 bases between. Here the CDR3 reads CASSYSGGGPYEQYF. In nucleotides, the CDR3 is TGTGCCAGCAGTTACTCGGGGGGGGGCCCCTACGAGCAGTACTTC.

The chain combines TRBV12-5 with TRBJ1-5; a weak D match, TRBD1 (5 bases). Trimming left V 1 base short and J 8 bases short, with 15 bases between. The CDR3 totals 15 residues. Germline CDR1 and CDR2: LGHNT and FRNRAP. CDR3 sequence (DNA): TGTGCTAGTGGTTTGGGGGACTATTTCACGGAGCCCCAGCATTTT. Residues: CASGLGDYFTEPQHF.

The chain uses TRBV7-9 and TRBJ1-1; possibly TRBD1 for D (5 bases). Trimming pared 4 bases from V and 4 bases from J, leaving 10 bases between. Germline V gene data show CDR1 as SEHNR and CDR2 as FQNEAQ (reference sequence). CDR3 size: 13 residues. The CDR3 nucleotides read TGTGCCAGCAGCTATCAGGGTAGCACTGAAGCTTTCTTT. It specifies CASSYQGSTEAFF.

The chain is built from TRBV30 and TRBJ1-2; D remains ambiguous. CDR3 length equals 10 residues. V lost 5 bases to trimming and J lost 8 bases, with 9 bases between them. The germline V gene has CDR1 GTSNPN and CDR2 SVGIG (reference sequence). The CDR3 reads CAWGRVGYTF. CDR3 nucleotides: TGTGCCTGGGGCCGGGTGGGCTACACCTTC.